These 22 T cell receptor beta chains were all obtained from the same sample, sequenced in a study of shared clonotypes between healthy human individuals. Data came from immunoSEQ multiplex PCR; TCRdb stores just in-frame clones and leaves some out. In the table there are about half a million clones, approximately 80% of which are singletons. The specimen was PBMCs. All receptors come from a woman between 40 and 55 years old in good health. Some clones in this sample may be carry-over from other donors' samples.

The chain carries TRBV6-1 and TRBJ1-1; D uncertain. CDR3 length equals 14 residues. Between the trimmed V and J ends, which lost 10 bases and 1 base, there was a span of 16 bases. Per germline, CDR1 MNHNS and CDR2 SASEGT. As DNA, the CDR3 is TGTGCCATCCCACCCCAACTCCCGAACACTGAAGCTTTCTTT. Its protein is CAIPPQLPNTEAFF.

The gene calls are TRBV7-2 and TRBJ2-5, with a weak D call TRBD2 (6 bases). Trimming left V 2 bases short and J 4 bases short, with 14 bases between. Germline V gene lookup returns CDR1 SGHTA and CDR2 FQGNSA. CDR3 length: 15 residues. CDR3 DNA: TGTGCCAGCAGCTTATCCCCGGGAGTCGGAGAGACCCAGTACTTC. Amino acids: CASSLSPGVGETQYF.

V and J are TRBV7-2 and TRBJ2-2; D may be TRBD1 or TRBD2 (5 bases each). The germline V and J ends were trimmed by 10 bases and 0 bases, with 12 bases remaining between them. Germline V CDR1 and CDR2: SGHTA, FQGNSA. This CDR3 contains 14 residues. The CDR3 spells CANTGTTNTGELFF. DNA of the CDR3: TGTGCCAACACCGGGACGACGAACACCGGGGAGCTGTTTTTT.

J is TRBJ1-3 and V is TRBV28, with 9 positions matching TRBD1. Trimming at V came to 6 bases and at J to 0 bases, leaving 6 bases not matched to a gene. This CDR3 spans 16 amino acids. Germline V gene sequence: CDR1 MDHEN, CDR2 SYDVKM. CDR3 nucleotides: TGTGCCAGCAGCCGGGACAGGGCTTTCTCTGGAAACACCATATATTTT. This encodes CASSRDRAFSGNTIYF.

The chain combines TRBV29-1 with TRBJ2-2, with 8 bases lining up with TRBD2. There are 16 residues in the CDR3. J was trimmed by 7 bases and V by 7 bases; bases with no gene match: 17. Germline-derived CDR1 and CDR2 are SQVTM and ANQGSEA. The CDR3 is CSAPNLMTSEGGELFF. In DNA form, the CDR3 reads TGCAGCGCCCCGAATTTAATGACTAGCGAGGGCGGGGAGCTGTTTTTT.

The V call is TRBV10-2, the J call TRBJ2-5; perhaps D is TRBD1 or TRBD2 (5 bases each). The assigned J gene may be wrong: the sequence end matches TRBJ2-7 better. The CDR3 runs to 11 residues. The germline V gene has CDR1 WSHSY and CDR2 SAAADI. CDR3 region: CASSEGGEQYF. For the CDR3, the DNA is TGCGCCAGCAGTGAGGGGGGCGAGCAGTACTTC.

The rearrangement uses TRBV6-1 and TRBJ1-1, with D unclear. The CDR3 extends over 15 amino acids. Deletions cut 1 base from V and 1 base from J, with 10 bases between. In germline, CDR1 is MNHNS, CDR2 SASEGT. The CDR3 nucleotides read TGTGCCAGCAGTGAAGACGCGGGTTCGAACACTGAAGCTTTCTTT. This codes for CASSEDAGSNTEAFF.

The chain uses TRBV30 and TRBJ1-1, with TRBD1 matching over 10 bases. The V gene's germline CDR1 is GTSNPN and CDR2 SVGIG (reference sequence). V shed 7 bases and J 8 bases; nucleotides not matched to a gene: 10. The CDR3 spans 13 residues. Here the CDR3 reads CAYAPDRGPEAFF. The CDR3 bases are TGTGCCTACGCCCCCGACAGGGGGCCAGAAGCTTTCTTT.

V usage is TRBV6-1 and J usage is TRBJ2-2; a weak D match, TRBD2 (5 bases). CDR1 and CDR2 (germline): MNHNS, SASEGT. The V end was cut by 3 bases, the J end by 2 bases, with 19 bases between. The CDR3 runs to 18 residues. CDR3 nucleotide sequence: TGTGCCAGCAGTGACCCGCATCGGGGTCTCCAAAACACCGGGGAGCTGTTTTTT. Residues: CASSDPHRGLQNTGELFF.

Note on this clone: One end of the junction does not line up with germline, which may come from a read error. The V gene is TRBV6-6, the J gene TRBJ2-3; the match to TRBD2 covers 7 bases. This CDR3 region has 13 residues. Per germline, CDR1 MNHNY and CDR2 SVGAGI (reference sequence). The DNA of the CDR3 is TGTGCCAGCAGTGGGATAGCGGGCGGCGGATGGAATTTT. As protein: CASSGIAGGGWNF.

The chain employs TRBV7-2 and TRBJ2-3; TRBD2 aligns across 8 bases. Per the germline V gene, CDR1 is SGHTA and CDR2 is FQGNSA. This CDR3 is 17 amino acids long. V dropped 0 bases and J dropped 15; count of bases not matched to a gene: 20. As DNA, the CDR3 is TGTGCCAGCAGCTTAGCGGGCCCCAAGACGGGAGGGCCTACGTACTATTTT. Translation gives CASSLAGPKTGGPTYYF.

This sequence joins TRBV15 and TRBJ2-5, with TRBD2 matching over 12 bases. Germline assignment: CDR1 LNHNV and CDR2 YYDKDF (reference sequence). J lost 4 bases, V lost 0 bases, and 12 bases had no gene match. CDR3 length: 19 residues. This CDR3 reads CATSREGTSGPGKLETQYF. The DNA of the CDR3 is TGTGCCACCAGCAGAGAAGGGACTAGCGGGCCCGGCAAACTAGAGACCCAGTACTTC.

This sequence joins TRBV5-6 and TRBJ2-7, with D possibly TRBD1 on 6 matching bases. There are 12 residues in the CDR3. V was pared by 4 bases and J by 6 bases, with 11 bases between. The germline CDR1 and CDR2 sequences are SGHDT and YYEEEE. The CDR3 DNA is TGTGCCAGCAGCATTACAGGGTTCGAGCAGTACTTC. Protein product: CASSITGFEQYF.

J is TRBJ2-1 and V is TRBV5-1, with TRBD2 matching over 7 bases. CDR1 and CDR2 (germline): SGHRS, YFSETQ. This CDR3 comprises 16 residues. V shed 4 bases and J 5 bases; nucleotides not matched to a gene: 12. The chain's CDR3 is CASSATGTIPNNEQFF. CDR3 bases: TGCGCCAGCAGCGCCACCGGGACTATACCCAACAATGAGCAGTTCTTC.

CDR3 DNA: TGTGCCAGCAGCCCGGGGCGGCAGGGGATCACCTACGAGCAGTACTTC. The encoded protein is CASSPGRQGITYEQYF. The V gene is TRBV5-4, the J gene TRBJ2-7, with a possible D match to TRBD1 (6 bases). The germline V gene encodes CDR1 SGHNT and CDR2 YYREEE (reference sequence). The V gene lost 4 bases and the J gene lost 2 bases, with 19 bases spanning the gap. The CDR3 extends over 16 amino acids.

This clone came up many times. The sample has other DNA sequences that encode this CDR3 too. The chain is built from TRBV28 and TRBJ1-2, with D possibly being TRBD1 (5 bases). Trimming stripped 7 bases from V and 2 bases from J, with 17 bases between. CDR1 MDHEN and CDR2 SYDVKM come from the germline V gene. The length of the CDR3 is 15 residues. The DNA of the CDR3 is TGTGCCAGCACCCCCCTTCAGGGTTTCAACTATGGCTACACCTTC. Amino acid sequence: CASTPLQGFNYGYTF.

CDR3 DNA sequence: TGTGCCAGCAGCAACAGGGGGTTTGACTATGGCTACACCTTC. This translates into CASSNRGFDYGYTF. The chain uses TRBV7-9 and TRBJ1-2; 8 bases match TRBD1. The V gene end was trimmed by 5 bases and the J gene end by 3 bases; junction bases not matched to a gene: 5. The CDR3 sequence is 14 residues long. Looked up from germline, CDR1 is SEHNR and CDR2 is FQNEAQ (reference sequence).

The rearrangement joins TRBV10-3 to TRBJ2-1; D perhaps matches TRBD1 (6 bases). The length of the CDR3 is 14 residues. The V gene's germline CDR1 is ENHRY and CDR2 SYGVKD. Deletions cut 7 bases from V and 10 bases from J, with 20 bases between. The CDR3 nucleotides read TGTGCCATCAAATGGGGTGAGCAGGGGTCGGAGCAGTTCTTC. Translating gives CAIKWGEQGSEQFF.

This clone was seen just once. V is TRBV7-2 and J is TRBJ2-5; TRBD2 aligns across 9 bases. Germline V gene sequence: CDR1 SGHTA, CDR2 FQGNSA. Trimming cost V 2 bases and J 2 bases; bases outside gene matches: 6. The CDR3 has 16 amino acids. The chain's CDR3 is CASSLLLAGQQETQYF. The CDR3 DNA reads as TGTGCCAGCAGCTTATTACTAGCGGGCCAACAAGAGACCCAGTACTTC. Variable domain in full (rest from reference TRBV7-2 and TRBJ2-5): GAGVSQSPSNKVTEKGKDVELRCDPISGHTALYWYRQSLGQGLEFLIYFQGNSAPDKSGLPSDRFSAERTGGSVSTLTIQRTQQEDSAVYLCASSLLLAGQQETQYFGPGTRLLVL.

The chain carries TRBV5-8 and TRBJ1-1, with D maybe TRBD1 (5 bases). Per germline, CDR1 SGHTS and CDR2 YDEGEE. The CDR3 length is 15 residues. V lost 4 bases and J lost 3, with 16 bases in between. The chain's CDR3 is CASSPRASRDTEAFF. DNA of the CDR3: TGTGCCAGCAGCCCCAGGGCCAGCAGGGACACTGAAGCTTTCTTT.

The rearrangement joins TRBV7-2 to TRBJ2-1, with 7 bases matching TRBD2. J gave up 6 bases and V 0 bases, and 11 bases lay outside the gene matches. This CDR3 region has 17 residues. Per germline, CDR1 SGHTA and CDR2 FQGNSA. In nucleotides, the CDR3 is TGTGCCAGCAGCTTAGCGCAACTTCGGGGAGGGTTCAATGAGCAGTTCTTC. Protein sequence: CASSLAQLRGGFNEQFF.

V gene TRBV27 combines with J gene TRBJ1-5; 10 nucleotides match TRBD1. V lost 6 bases to trimming and J lost 1 base; unmatched junction nucleotides: 9. Germline V gene data show CDR1 as MNHEY and CDR2 as SMNVEV (reference sequence). This CDR3 is 17 amino acids long. The CDR3 DNA reads as TGTGCCAGCAGGTCACTCGGGACAGGGGAAAGCAATCAGCCCCAGCATTTT. It yields the protein CASRSLGTGESNQPQHF.